The 29 T cell receptor beta chains reported below all come from one sample, sequenced in a study of control samples from healthy donors and cancer patients. Assay: immunoSEQ multiplex PCR; the TCRdb copy retains only in-frame clones and omits some. The table lists tens of thousands of clones, roughly four fifths of them singletons, with about 9.8% in the top ten. The specimen sequenced was blood. The source of these receptors is a woman aged 60-75 years in good health.

The CDR3 loop reads CASSIGTGGGYSNQPQHF. DNA of the CDR3: TGTGCCAGTAGTATAGGGACAGGTGGGGGGTATAGCAATCAGCCCCAGCATTTT. The chain employs TRBV19 and TRBJ1-5; 7 positions agree with TRBD1. The CDR3 loop spans 18 amino acids. The germline CDR1 and CDR2 sequences are LNHDA and SQIVND (reference sequence). V was clipped by 1 base and J by 0 bases; unmatched bases: 9.

The J gene is TRBJ2-7, the V gene TRBV18; TRBD1 matches 11 bases. CDR3 length: 15 residues. Unmatched junction bases numbered 4, after V lost 1 base and J lost 5 bases. CDR1 and CDR2 from the germline V gene are KGHSH and LQKENI. CDR3 region: CASSPQGQGAHEQYF. The CDR3 DNA follows: TGTGCCAGCTCACCACAAGGACAGGGGGCACACGAGCAGTACTTC.

This chain links TRBV7-2 with TRBJ1-2; a weak D match, TRBD1 (6 bases). CDR3 size: 15 residues. Trimming took off 7 bases at V and 0 bases at J, with 15 bases between the two ends. CDR1 is SGHTA, CDR2 FQGNSA, per germline. DNA of the CDR3: TGTGCCAGCACCGTGACAGGCCTAGCTAACTATGGCTACACCTTC. It yields the protein CASTVTGLANYGYTF.

The chain carries TRBV6-6 and TRBJ1-5; 7 nucleotides agree with TRBD1. The CDR3 contains 15 residues. The germline V gene has CDR1 MNHNY and CDR2 SVGAGI (reference sequence). Germline trimming cut 6 bases from V and 0 bases from J; bases unmatched to any gene: 5. The CDR3 region is CASSGGTVSNQPQHF. The CDR3 DNA is TGTGCCAGCAGCGGGGGGACAGTTAGCAATCAGCCCCAGCATTTT.

This clone has more than one count but fewer than ten. CDR3 DNA: TGTGCCATCAGATCCGGGACTAGCGGGGTCACAGATACGCAGTATTTT. Protein: CAIRSGTSGVTDTQYF. The chain is built from TRBV10-3 and TRBJ2-3; 13 positions agree with TRBD2. Per germline, CDR1 ENHRY and CDR2 SYGVKD. The CDR3 sequence is 16 residues long. V was clipped by 6 bases and J by 2 bases; unmatched bases: 5.

CDR3: CASSQDWGGPTYEQYF. CDR3 in DNA: TGCGCCAGCAGCCAAGATTGGGGGGGACCTACCTACGAGCAGTACTTC. The rearrangement links TRBV4-1 to TRBJ2-7; 7 bases agree with TRBD2. V was clipped by 0 bases and J by 2 bases; unmatched bases: 7. Germline assignment: CDR1 MGHRA and CDR2 YSYEKL. CDR3 length: 16 amino acids.

The chain is built from TRBV19 and TRBJ2-1; tentatively, D is TRBD2 (5 bases). Germline V lookup: CDR1 LNHDA, CDR2 SQIVND (reference sequence). The CDR3 loop spans 13 amino acids. Deletions cut 3 bases from V and 7 bases from J, with 10 bases between. CDR3 bases: TGTGCCAGTAGTATTGGGAGCGATAATGAGCAGTTCTTC. It encodes CASSIGSDNEQFF.

V usage is TRBV19 and J usage is TRBJ1-2, with 7 positions matching TRBD1. V shed 6 bases, J shed 0 bases, and the junction held 13 bases outside the gene matches. The CDR3 covers 17 residues. Germline CDR1 LNHDA, CDR2 SQIVND (reference sequence). The DNA for the CDR3 is TGTGCCAGTAGGCGCCGGGACAGTGGGGGGTCTAACTATGGCTACACCTTC. It yields the protein CASRRRDSGGSNYGYTF.

The chain has TRBV4-1 and TRBJ2-7, with D tentatively TRBD2 (6 bases). CDR1 and CDR2 (germline): MGHRA, YSYEKL. Trimming stripped 1 base from V and 2 bases from J, with 12 bases between. There are 15 residues in the CDR3. The CDR3 spells CASSQVPSAAYEQYF. DNA of the CDR3: TGCGCCAGCAGCCAAGTACCTAGCGCAGCCTACGAGCAGTACTTC.

The gene calls are TRBV19 and TRBJ1-5; D is ambiguous. Trimming took off 3 bases at V and 3 bases at J, with 9 bases between the two ends. The CDR3 loop spans 14 amino acids. Germline values: CDR1 LNHDA, CDR2 SQIVND (reference sequence). The CDR3, as DNA: TGTGCCAGTAGTATCGGGCAGGACAATCAGCCCCAGCATTTT. This sequence encodes CASSIGQDNQPQHF.

Comment on this clone: The DNA is left out, because the CDR3 cannot be placed on it with certainty; the CDR3 is given as TCRdb lists it. V is TRBV7-7 and J is TRBJ2-2; TRBD2 is the table's D call and was not checked against the DNA. The CDR3 is 13 amino acids long, termini counted. Germline CDR1 reads SSHAT; CDR2 reads FNYEAQ (reference sequence). The CDR3 sequence: CASSSSVTGELFF.

CDR3 sequence (DNA): TGTGCCAGCTCCCCTCTAGGGACTAGCGGGATGCAAGAGACCCAGTACTTC. Its protein is CASSPLGTSGMQETQYF. This chain uses TRBV18 with TRBJ2-5, with 13 bases fitting TRBD2. V lost 6 bases to trimming and J lost 2 bases; unmatched junction nucleotides: 9. The length of the CDR3 is 17 residues. CDR1 is KGHSH and CDR2 is LQKENI in the germline V gene. The whole variable domain, remainder taken from reference TRBV18 and TRBJ2-5, is NAGVMQNPRHLVRRRGQEARLRCSPMKGHSHVYWYRQLPEEGLKFMVYLQKENIIDESGMPKERFSAEFPKEGPSILRIQQVVRGDSAAYFCASSPLGTSGMQETQYFGPGTRLLVL.

This rearrangement joins TRBV5-1 to TRBJ1-3; 7 nucleotides match TRBD1. The ends lost 4 bases at V and 4 bases at J; junction bases unmatched: 5. Germline V gene lookup returns CDR1 SGHRS and CDR2 YFSETQ. The CDR3 covers 14 residues. As DNA, the CDR3 is TGCGCCAGCAGCATACAGGGGTACGGAAACACCATATATTTT. Protein product: CASSIQGYGNTIYF.

The genes are TRBV11-1 and TRBJ2-1; no clear D gene. This CDR3 region has 13 residues. The V end was cut by 3 bases, the J end by 5 bases, with 8 bases between. Per germline, CDR1 SGHAT and CDR2 FQDESV (reference sequence). CDR3 sequence (DNA): TGTGCCAGCAGCTTCTTAGGAGACAATGAGCAGTTCTTC. Amino acids: CASSFLGDNEQFF.

The J gene is TRBJ2-1, the V gene TRBV19; 8 nucleotides agree with TRBD2. The junction had 9 bases not matched to a gene; V was cut back by 7 bases and J by 4 bases. The CDR3 spans 15 residues. In germline, CDR1 is LNHDA, CDR2 SQIVND (reference sequence). For the CDR3, the DNA is TGTGCCAGTACCCGACCGGGACTAGGGTACAATGAGCAGTTCTTC. This sequence encodes CASTRPGLGYNEQFF. Filled out from reference TRBV19 and TRBJ2-1, the complete variable domain reads DGGITQSPKYLFRKEGQNVTLSCEQNLNHDAMYWYRQDPGQGLRLIYYSQIVNDFQKGDIAEGYSVSREKKESFPLTVTSAQKNPTAFYLCASTRPGLGYNEQFFGPGTRLTVL.

The chain links TRBV7-2 to TRBJ2-3; 8 bases line up with TRBD1. The CDR3 has 16 amino acids. The ends lost 1 base at V and 5 bases at J; junction bases unmatched: 8. Germline values: CDR1 SGHTA, CDR2 FQGNSA. The CDR3 reads CASSLEMAGGRDTQYF. DNA of the CDR3: TGTGCCAGCAGCTTAGAAATGGCAGGGGGCAGAGATACGCAGTATTTT.

V and J are TRBV28 and TRBJ2-7, with 7 bases that match TRBD2. CDR1 and CDR2 (germline): MDHEN, SYDVKM. The ends lost 3 bases at V and 6 bases at J; junction bases unmatched: 8. CDR3 size: 14 residues. The CDR3 nucleotides read TGTGCCAGCAGTTTGCCGGGGGGTGCTGTCGAGCAGTACTTC. Translation: CASSLPGGAVEQYF.

The gene calls are TRBV28 and TRBJ1-1, with D tentatively TRBD1 (5 bases). The V gene lost 0 bases and the J gene lost 1 base, with 9 bases spanning the gap. Germline V gene data show CDR1 as MDHEN and CDR2 as SYDVKM. The CDR3 totals 15 residues. The DNA for the CDR3 is TGTGCCAGCAGTTTATGGGGGGTAGGGAACACTGAAGCTTTCTTT. It encodes CASSLWGVGNTEAFF.

J is TRBJ2-7 and V is TRBV14, with 9 bases that match TRBD1. V was clipped by 0 bases and J by 2 bases; unmatched bases: 2. The CDR3 contains 15 residues. In germline, CDR1 is SGHDN, CDR2 FVKESK. For the CDR3, the DNA is TGTGCCAGCAGCCAAGACCGGACAGGGGCCTACGAGCAGTACTTC. This encodes CASSQDRTGAYEQYF.

The chain carries TRBV12-3 or TRBV12-4 and TRBJ2-5, with D uncertain. Trimming pared 6 bases from V and 4 bases from J, leaving 9 bases between. The length of the CDR3 is 12 residues. The CDR3 DNA reads as TGTGCCAGCAGATTTTCCCTAGAGACCCAGTACTTC. Protein sequence: CASRFSLETQYF.

The chain has TRBV28 and TRBJ1-4; D remains unclear. This CDR3 is built from 13 residues. In germline, CDR1 is MDHEN, CDR2 SYDVKM. V dropped 8 bases and J dropped 5 bases, with 12 bases sitting between them. CDR3 sequence: CASRVAENEKLFF. The CDR3 region has the DNA TGTGCCAGCCGGGTGGCAGAGAATGAAAAACTGTTTTTT.

The gene calls are TRBV6-6 and TRBJ1-6, with D maybe TRBD1 (5 bases). The V and J ends lost 4 bases and 8 bases respectively, with 9 bases between them. Germline V gene data show CDR1 as MNHNY and CDR2 as SVGAGI (reference sequence). The CDR3 has 13 amino acids. CDR3 nucleotides: TGTGCCAGCAGTTTGGAGGGGTATTCACCCCTCCACTTT. This encodes CASSLEGYSPLHF.

The V gene is TRBV29-1, the J gene TRBJ2-5; D may be TRBD1 (7 bases). Germline V gene sequence: CDR1 SQVTM, CDR2 ANQGSEA. The V end was cut by 4 bases, the J end by 4 bases, with 13 bases between. CDR3 size: 13 residues. CDR3 in amino acids: CSVVRGVGETQYF. CDR3 nucleotide sequence: TGCAGCGTTGTCAGGGGGGTGGGAGAGACCCAGTACTTC.

CDR3 DNA sequence: TGTGCCAGCAGCTCTTGGGAAGACACTGAAGCTTTCTTT. Its translation is CASSSWEDTEAFF. The chain uses TRBV7-2 and TRBJ1-1; unclear D gene. V dropped 4 bases and J dropped 3 bases, with 9 bases sitting between them. CDR3 size: 13 residues. Germline V gene sequence: CDR1 SGHTA, CDR2 FQGNSA.

The chain employs TRBV5-1 and TRBJ2-5, with 11 positions matching TRBD2. This CDR3 contains 15 residues. Trimming cost V 4 bases and J 5 bases; bases outside gene matches: 7. The V gene's germline CDR1 is SGHRS and CDR2 YFSETQ. CDR3 nucleotides: TGCGCCAGCAGCGGGCCGCCTAGCGGGGGGGAGACCCAGTACTTC. Encoded protein: CASSGPPSGGETQYF.

V is TRBV9 and J is TRBJ1-2; 7 nucleotides line up with TRBD1. Per the germline V gene, CDR1 is SGDLS and CDR2 is YYNGEE. The CDR3 sequence is 14 residues long. V lost 3 bases, J lost 8 bases, and 10 bases stayed unmatched. CDR3 residues: CASSATGQVKGYTF. The CDR3 nucleotides are TGTGCCAGCAGCGCAACCGGACAGGTCAAAGGCTACACCTTC.

The chain carries TRBV6-5 and TRBJ1-1, with D possibly matching TRBD1 (6 bases). Between the trimmed V and J ends, which lost 5 bases and 1 base, there was a span of 11 bases. Germline lookup yields CDR1 MNHEY and CDR2 SVGAGI. This CDR3 is built from 14 residues. CDR3 residues: CASSTGTWNTEAFF. The CDR3 bases are TGTGCCAGCAGTACCGGGACATGGAACACTGAAGCTTTCTTT.

The chain employs TRBV27 and TRBJ1-1; D unresolved. CDR3 length: 14 amino acids. Germline V gives CDR1 MNHEY, CDR2 SMNVEV (reference sequence). The V end was cut by 2 bases, the J end by 4 bases, with 11 bases between. CDR3 nucleotides: TGTGCCAGCAGTTTAGGAGTTCGCGGCACTGAAGCTTTCTTT. Residues: CASSLGVRGTEAFF.

This clone was seen only once. The chain is built from TRBV4-1 and TRBJ2-2; possibly TRBD1 or TRBD2 for D (5 bases each). This CDR3 has 14 residues. V was shortened by 0 bases and J by 8 bases, with 10 bases between the two germline ends. Germline lookup yields CDR1 MGHRA and CDR2 YSYEKL. Written as DNA, the CDR3 is TGCGCCAGCAGCCAAGAAGCGAGGGGTGGGGAGCTGTTTTTT. Protein product: CASSQEARGGELFF.